Included here is one T cell receptor (beta chain) sequence, with context. Germline V lookup: CDR1 SQVTM, CDR2 ANQGSEA. The CDR3 is 14 residues long. Trimming pared 3 bases from V and 1 base from J, leaving 12 bases between. The data stem from a study of T cell responses to AZD1222 COVID-19 vaccine. Generated by immunoSEQ multiplex PCR, the TCRdb table keeps only in-frame clones and is missing some. The table shows about 140,000 clones, with 85% to 90% occurring only once. Sample: peripheral blood, taken on day 0 of AZD1222 vaccination. This chain links TRBV29-1 with TRBJ1-2; D is possibly TRBD1 (6 bases). The TCR was taken from an adult in good health. The CDR3 region is CSVDLGQFNYGYTF. CDR3 DNA: TGCAGCGTTGACCTAGGACAGTTTAACTATGGCTACACCTTC.